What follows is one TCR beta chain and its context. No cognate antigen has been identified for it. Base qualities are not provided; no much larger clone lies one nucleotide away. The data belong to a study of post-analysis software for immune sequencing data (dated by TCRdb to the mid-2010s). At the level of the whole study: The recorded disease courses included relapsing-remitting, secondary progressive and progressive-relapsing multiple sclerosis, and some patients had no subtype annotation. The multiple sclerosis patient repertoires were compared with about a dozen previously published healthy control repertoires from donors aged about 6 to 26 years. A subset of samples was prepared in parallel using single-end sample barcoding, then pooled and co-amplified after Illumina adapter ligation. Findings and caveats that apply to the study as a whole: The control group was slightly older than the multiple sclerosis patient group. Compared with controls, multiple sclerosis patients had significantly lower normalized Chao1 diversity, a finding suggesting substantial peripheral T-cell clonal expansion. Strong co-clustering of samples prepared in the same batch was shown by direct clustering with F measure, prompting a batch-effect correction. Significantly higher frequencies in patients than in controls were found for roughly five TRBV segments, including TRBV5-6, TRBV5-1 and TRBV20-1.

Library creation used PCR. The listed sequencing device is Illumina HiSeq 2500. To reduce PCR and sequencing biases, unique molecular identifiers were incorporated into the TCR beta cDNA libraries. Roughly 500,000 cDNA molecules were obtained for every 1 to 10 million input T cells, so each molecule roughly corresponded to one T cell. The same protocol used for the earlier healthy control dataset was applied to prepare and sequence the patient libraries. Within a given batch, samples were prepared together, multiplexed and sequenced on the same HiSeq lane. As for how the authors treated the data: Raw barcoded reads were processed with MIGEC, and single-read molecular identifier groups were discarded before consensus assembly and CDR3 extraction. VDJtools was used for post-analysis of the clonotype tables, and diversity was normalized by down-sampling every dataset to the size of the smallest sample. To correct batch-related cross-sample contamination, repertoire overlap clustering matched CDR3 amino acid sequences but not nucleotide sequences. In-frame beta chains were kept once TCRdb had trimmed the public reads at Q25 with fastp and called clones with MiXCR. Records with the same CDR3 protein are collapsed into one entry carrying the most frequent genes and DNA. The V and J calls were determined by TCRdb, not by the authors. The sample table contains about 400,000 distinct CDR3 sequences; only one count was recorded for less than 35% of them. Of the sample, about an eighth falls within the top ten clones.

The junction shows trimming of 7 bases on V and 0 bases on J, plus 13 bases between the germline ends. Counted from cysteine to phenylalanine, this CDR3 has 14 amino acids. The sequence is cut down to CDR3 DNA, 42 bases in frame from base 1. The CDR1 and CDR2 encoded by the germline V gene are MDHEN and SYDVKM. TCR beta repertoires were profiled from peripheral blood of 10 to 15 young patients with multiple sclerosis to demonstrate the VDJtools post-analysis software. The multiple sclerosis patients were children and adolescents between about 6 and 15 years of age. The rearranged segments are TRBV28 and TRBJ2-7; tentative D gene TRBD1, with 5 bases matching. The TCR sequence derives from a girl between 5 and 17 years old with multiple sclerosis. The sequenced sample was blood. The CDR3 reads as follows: CASNLQGSSYEQYF. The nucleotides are TGTGCCAGCAACCTGCAGGGCAGCTCCTACGAGCAGTACTTC.